This entry lists 5 T cell receptor beta chains sequenced from one sample in a study of CD8+ T cells in alopecia areata (dated by TCRdb to about 2018). The time point label, as the study defines it: baseline before oral tofacitinib. Libraries were constructed by the immunoSEQ multiplex PCR assay. RNA was extracted from all samples and reverse transcribed into cDNA as template for TCR sequencing. As stored in TCRdb, this immuneACCESS dataset retains in-frame rearrangements with V and J assigned. A fraction of the clones does not appear; measured against another copy, unresolved V genes explain less than half of the discrepancy, and the remainder lacks a known reason. The sample table contains about 69,000 clones; only one count was recorded for roughly 61% of them. In total, the top ten clones hold 17% of the sample. The sequences come from CD8+ T cells sorted from blood, collected at week 0. The source is a human donor with alopecia areata.

V and J are TRBV2 and TRBJ1-2; D remains unclear. Trimming shortened V by 7 bases and J by 6 bases, and 3 bases separated the two germline ends. Germline CDR1 and CDR2: SNHLY and FYNNEI. CDR3 length: 9 amino acids. The DNA for the CDR3 is TGTGCCAGCAAGAATGGCTACACCTTC. Its protein product is CASKNGYTF.

V is TRBV29-1 and J is TRBJ1-5; TRBD1 matches at 8 bases. The germline V gene encodes CDR1 SQVTM and CDR2 ANQGSEA. J was trimmed by 4 bases and V by 3 bases; bases with no gene match: 2. The CDR3 contains 13 residues. The CDR3 DNA is TGCAGCGTTGACAGGGGGCCGAATCAGCCCCAGCATTTT. Translating it yields CSVDRGPNQPQHF.

The genes are TRBV15 and TRBJ2-7; possibly TRBD2 for D (5 bases). V shed 4 bases and J shed 1 base, with 14 bases lying between them. The CDR3 spans 15 residues. The V gene's germline CDR1 is LNHNV and CDR2 YYDKDF (reference sequence). CDR3 region: CATSTDLARSYEQYF. DNA for the CDR3: TGTGCCACCAGCACGGATTTAGCGCGTTCCTACGAGCAGTACTTC.

This clone has only a few counts. This chain connects TRBV4-3 to TRBJ2-5, with D maybe TRBD2 (5 bases). This CDR3 region has 17 residues. The V end was cut by 0 bases, the J end by 4 bases, with 18 bases between. Germline CDR1 and CDR2: LGHNA and YSLEER. The CDR3: CASSQDRVGLAGETQYF. CDR3 coding DNA: TGCGCCAGCAGCCAAGATAGAGTCGGGCTAGCAGGAGAGACCCAGTACTTC.

The V and J genes are TRBV2 and TRBJ2-1; 9 bases map to TRBD2. In germline, CDR1 is SNHLY, CDR2 FYNNEI. V lost 4 bases, J lost 2 bases, and 3 bases stayed unmatched. There are 15 residues in the CDR3. CDR3 nucleotides: TGTGCCAGCAGTGTGAGCGGGAGGACCTACAATGAGCAGTTCTTC. Its protein is CASSVSGRTYNEQFF.